These T cell receptor beta chains were read from a single sample in a study of T cell responses to AZD1222 COVID-19 vaccine. Sequencing used immunoSEQ multiplex PCR; TCRdb keeps in-frame clones, though not all of them. The sample lists 77,000 or so clones; about nine tenths were seen once. This specimen consisted of peripheral blood, obtained 28 days after the second AZD1222 dose. These TCRs come from an adult who received the AZD1222 COVID-19 vaccine. The CDR3 runs from the conserved cysteine through the conserved F or W. The order of the fields is D gene, clone size, V gene, J gene, CDR3 protein, CDR3 DNA. D genes are given only for firm matches. Size tells how often a clone was seen (once, few, many) or the class of an expanded clone, and some rows leave it out.

.	.	TRBV4-1	TRBJ2-7	CASSLGTRNDEQYF	TGCGCCAGCAGCCTCGGTACCAGGAATGACGAGCAGTACTTC
.	.	TRBV6-5	TRBJ1-5	CASSSGRINPQHF	TGTGCCAGCAGTTCAGGGAGAATCAACCCCCAGCATTTT
.	.	TRBV12-3/TRBV12-4	TRBJ2-2	CASSRDRTGELFF	TGTGCCAGCAGCAGGGACCGCACCGGGGAGCTGTTTTTT
.	once	TRBV18	TRBJ1-1	CASSPESGTEAFF	TGTGCCAGCTCACCGGAAAGCGGCACTGAAGCTTTCTTT
.	.	TRBV30	TRBJ2-4	CAWRGHYPGNIQYF	TGTGCCTGGAGGGGTCACTACCCAGGGAACATTCAGTACTTC
.	.	TRBV6-2/TRBV6-3	TRBJ2-7	CASSYFRNSYEQYF	TGTGCCAGCAGTTACTTCCGAAACTCCTACGAGCAGTACTTC
TRBD2	few	TRBV10-3	TRBJ2-7	CAISETPSGGYYEQYF	TGTGCCATCAGTGAGACCCCGAGCGGGGGGTACTACGAGCAGTACTTC
TRBD2	.	TRBV11-3	TRBJ2-7	CASSLLRGASEQYF	TGTGCCAGCAGCCTCCTGCGGGGGGCCAGCGAGCAGTACTTC
.	.	TRBV15	TRBJ2-7	CATSRDTGPYEQYF	TGTGCCACCAGCAGAGATACGGGGCCCTACGAGCAGTACTTC
TRBD2	.	TRBV3-1/TRBV3-2	TRBJ2-1	CASSQDLAGGSNEQFF	TGTGCCAGCAGCCAAGATCTAGCGGGGGGATCCAATGAGCAGTTCTTC
.	.	TRBV28	TRBJ1-5	CASSPFPGVSGSNQPQHF	TGTGCCAGCAGTCCGTTTCCGGGGGTCTCTGGTAGCAATCAGCCCCAGCATTTT
.	once	TRBV3-1/TRBV3-2	TRBJ1-1	CASSQEWVNTEAFF	TGTGCCAGCAGCCAAGAATGGGTAAACACTGAAGCTTTCTTT
TRBD1	.	TRBV10-3	TRBJ1-4	CAISERGTGNEKLFF	TGTGCCATCAGTGAGCGGGGGACAGGGAATGAAAAACTGTTTTTT
.	.	TRBV11-2	TRBJ1-6	CASSFSGPTPSPLHF	TGTGCCAGCAGCTTCTCGGGCCCGACCCCCTCACCCCTCCACTTT
.	.	TRBV3-1/TRBV3-2	TRBJ1-1	CASSQGYTSIVNTEAFF	TGTGCCAGCAGCCAAGGTTATACGAGCATCGTGAACACTGAAGCTTTCTTT
.	.	TRBV30	TRBJ1-4	CAWSRHSGNEKLFF	TGTGCCTGGAGTCGACATAGCGGTAATGAAAAACTGTTTTTT
TRBD2	.	TRBV5-1	TRBJ2-7	CASSLASSGGYEQYF	TGCGCCAGCAGCTTGGCCTCTAGCGGGGGTTACGAGCAGTACTTC
.	.	TRBV6-5	TRBJ2-5	CASSSAGLGETQYF	TGTGCCAGCAGTTCGGCGGGCCTTGGGGAGACCCAGTACTTC
.	few	TRBV7-2	TRBJ1-2	CASSTRSLDGYTF	TGTGCCAGCAGCACGCGTAGCTTGGATGGCTACACCTTC
TRBD1	.	TRBV7-8	TRBJ1-3	CASSATTGVNGNTIYF	TGTGCCAGCAGCGCCACCACAGGGGTCAATGGAAACACCATATATTTT
TRBD1	few	TRBV2	TRBJ1-6	CASRGWDRGNSPLHF	TGTGCCAGCAGGGGGTGGGACAGGGGTAATTCACCCCTCCACTTT
.	.	TRBV30	TRBJ1-6	CAWKGGSSSPLHF	TGTGCCTGGAAGGGAGGTTCGAGTTCACCCCTCCACTTT
TRBD1	.	TRBV15	TRBJ2-6	CATSSEGAGGANVLTF	TGTGCCACCAGCAGTGAGGGGGCTGGAGGGGCCAACGTCCTGACTTTC
.	.	TRBV6-5	TRBJ1-6	CAGSFNSGGYNSPLHF	TGTGCCGGCAGTTTCAACTCTGGGGGGTATAATTCACCCCTCCACTTT
.	.	TRBV18	TRBJ1-1	CASSTETGNTEAFF	TGTGCCAGCTCAACCGAGACGGGGAACACTGAAGCTTTCTTT
.	.	TRBV12-5	TRBJ1-5	CASGLGTGYQPQHF	TGTGCTAGTGGTTTGGGGACGGGCTATCAGCCCCAGCATTTT
.	.	TRBV30	TRBJ1-2	CAWSAGAYGYTF	TGTGCCTGGAGTGCAGGGGCATATGGCTACACCTTC
.	.	TRBV19	TRBJ1-3	CASSSDFLSSGNTIYF	TGTGCCAGTAGCAGCGACTTCTTGAGCTCTGGAAACACCATATATTTT
.	.	TRBV12-3/TRBV12-4	TRBJ2-1	CASSLLASDEQFF	TGTGCCAGCAGTTTGTTAGCGTCTGATGAGCAGTTCTTC
.	once	TRBV19	TRBJ2-1	CASSIMSPGTLGQFF	TGTGCCAGTAGTATAATGAGTCCCGGGACTCTCGGGCAGTTCTTC